This T cell receptor (beta chain) emerged from a study of cytomegalovirus exposure and HLA in healthy donors. CDR3 length: 14 amino acids. V trimming: 4 bases; J trimming: 5 bases; junction bases outside the gene matches: 6. Germline CDR1 reads SGHRS; CDR2 reads YFSETQ. Primers included in the PCR were 60 Vbeta and 13 Jbeta primers. The data were produced by immunoSEQ multiplex PCR, yet TCRdb's version contains in-frame clones alone and is incomplete. This sample yields approximately 160,000 clones, of which about 80% are seen a single time; about 1% belongs to the top ten. V is TRBV5-1 and J is TRBJ1-1, with 9 positions matching TRBD1. The sample comprised PBMCs. This clonotype was sampled from a woman aged 40 to 49 in good health and CMV-seronegative. CDR3 sequence (DNA): TGCGCCAGCAGCGGACAGGGGAGGGGGACTGAAGCTTTCTTT. This gives the protein CASSGQGRGTEAFF.